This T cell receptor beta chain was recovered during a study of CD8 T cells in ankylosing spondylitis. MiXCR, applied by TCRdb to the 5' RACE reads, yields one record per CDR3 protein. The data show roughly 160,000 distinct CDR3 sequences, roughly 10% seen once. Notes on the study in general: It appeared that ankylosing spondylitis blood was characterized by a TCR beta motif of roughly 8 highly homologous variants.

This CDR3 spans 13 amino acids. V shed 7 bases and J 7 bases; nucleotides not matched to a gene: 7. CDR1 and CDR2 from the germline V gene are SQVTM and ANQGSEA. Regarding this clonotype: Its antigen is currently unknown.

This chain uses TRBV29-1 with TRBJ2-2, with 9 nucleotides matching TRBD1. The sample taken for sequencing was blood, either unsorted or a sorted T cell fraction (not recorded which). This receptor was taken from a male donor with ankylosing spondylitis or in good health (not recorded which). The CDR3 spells CSGGDRARGELFF. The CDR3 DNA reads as TGCAGCGGCGGGGACAGGGCTCGCGGGGAGCTGTTTTTT.